The 12 T cell receptor beta chains in this list originate from one sample, sequenced in a study of identical twins. From the 5' RACE reads, TCRdb called clonotypes with MiXCR, one entry per CDR3 protein. Among 450,000 to 650,000 distinct CDR3 sequences, 15% were seen once, and the ten largest hold 0.44%. These records were also assigned to another study, of yellow fever vaccine responses in identical twins.

The sequencing input was CD4+ T cells sorted from blood. These receptor sequences come from a woman aged 18-29 years in good health.

This clonotype was detected a few times. J is TRBJ2-3 and V is TRBV14; D might be TRBD1 (5 bases). This CDR3 is built from 16 residues. V lost 2 bases, J lost 0 bases, and 12 bases lay in between. The germline CDR1 and CDR2 sequences are SGHDN and FVKESK. DNA of the CDR3: TGTGCCAGCAGCCAATTTCGTTCAGGGAGCACAGATACGCAGTATTTT. Encoded protein: CASSQFRSGSTDTQYF.

The chain uses TRBV5-1 and TRBJ1-1, with D possibly TRBD1 on 5 matching bases. Germline V CDR1 and CDR2: SGHRS, YFSETQ. V dropped 0 bases and J dropped 7 bases, with 13 bases sitting between them. CDR3 length: 14 amino acids. For the CDR3, the DNA is TGCGCCAGCAGCTTGGGTTCGGGCGGGGGTGAAGCTTTCTTT. The encoded protein is CASSLGSGGGEAFF.

The CDR3 sequence is CASSYSGQDTLWAFF. In nucleotides, the CDR3 is TGTGCCAGCAGTTACTCCGGACAGGATACCTTATGGGCTTTCTTT. The rearrangement joins TRBV6-5 to TRBJ1-1, with 7 nucleotides matching TRBD1. Trimming removed 0 bases from V and 11 bases from J; junction bases left unmatched: 12. The V gene's germline CDR1 is MNHEY and CDR2 SVGAGI. CDR3 length: 15 residues.

The CDR3 DNA sequence: TGTGCCAGCAGTATCCCGACGGTCAACACTGAAGCTTTCTTT. Its protein product is CASSIPTVNTEAFF. V gene TRBV28 combines with J gene TRBJ1-1; D unclear. The V end was cut by 5 bases, the J end by 2 bases, with 12 bases between. This CDR3 is 14 amino acids long. Germline CDR1 MDHEN, CDR2 SYDVKM.

This clonotype showed up just once. The chain recombines TRBV7-9 with TRBJ2-3, with 7 nucleotides matching TRBD2. The junction had 9 bases not matched to a gene; V was cut back by 5 bases and J by 4 bases. CDR3 length: 15 amino acids. Germline CDR1 and CDR2: SEHNR and FQNEAQ (reference sequence). In DNA, the CDR3 is TGTGCCAGCAGCGCAGGGACTACTGTTGCAGATACGCAGTATTTT. Translation gives CASSAGTTVADTQYF.

The sample holds a few counts of this clonotype. V is TRBV6-5 and J is TRBJ1-1; D is undetermined. The V and J ends lost 2 bases and 4 bases respectively, with 2 bases between them. The CDR3 sequence is 11 residues long. Looked up from germline, CDR1 is MNHEY and CDR2 is SVGAGI. For the CDR3, the DNA is TGTGCCAGCAGTTACGCCACTGAAGCTTTCTTT. Its translation: CASSYATEAFF.

The chain is built from TRBV5-1 and TRBJ2-3; TRBD2 might be the D (6 bases). Germline CDR1 and CDR2: SGHRS and YFSETQ. V was cut by 4 bases and J by 6 bases, with 21 bases left in between. The CDR3 is 16 amino acids. In DNA form, the CDR3 reads TGCGCCAGCAGCCTGGGGCAGGGAGGTGTATTGGATACGCAGTATTTT. The encoded protein is CASSLGQGGVLDTQYF.

The chain recombines TRBV10-2 with TRBJ2-3, with 7 bases lining up with TRBD1. V lost 6 bases, J lost 4 bases, and 13 bases stayed unmatched. The CDR3 runs to 16 residues. CDR1 WSHSY and CDR2 SAAADI come from the germline V gene. CDR3 coding DNA: TGCGCCAGCAGGGTTCGACAGGGAATACCTGCAGATACGCAGTATTTT. The encoded protein is CASRVRQGIPADTQYF.

V usage is TRBV28 and J usage is TRBJ2-6; no reliable D call. The CDR3 extends over 15 amino acids. Germline lookup yields CDR1 MDHEN and CDR2 SYDVKM. V was shortened by 6 bases and J by 3 bases, with 12 bases between the two germline ends. CDR3 coding DNA: TGTGCCAGCAGCCCGGCCGTCCTTGGGGCCAACGTCCTGACTTTC. Residues: CASSPAVLGANVLTF.

The V call is TRBV5-1, the J call TRBJ1-5, with 7 bases that match TRBD1. CDR3 length: 15 amino acids. The trim removed 2 bases at V and 0 bases at J, leaving 2 bases unmatched. CDR1 and CDR2 from the germline V gene are SGHRS and YFSETQ. CDR3 residues: CASSFGDSSNQPQHF. CDR3 bases: TGCGCCAGCAGCTTTGGGGACAGTAGCAATCAGCCCCAGCATTTT. The full variable domain, with the rest looked up from reference TRBV5-1 and TRBJ1-5, is KAGVTQTPRYLIKTRGQQVTLSCSPISGHRSVSWYQQTPGQGLQFLFEYFSETQRNKGNFPGRFSGRQFSNSRSEMNVSTLELGDSALYLCASSFGDSSNQPQHFGDGTRLSIL.

A few counts support this clonotype. The V and J genes are TRBV7-9 and TRBJ1-3; possible D gene TRBD1, 6 bases. With 7 bases removed from V and 0 bases from J, the gap between germline ends came to 13 bases. Looked up from germline, CDR1 is SEHNR and CDR2 is FQNEAQ (reference sequence). The CDR3 runs 15 residues. The CDR3 here is CASTDSLDSGNTIYF. The CDR3 DNA follows: TGTGCCAGCACGGACAGTCTCGACTCTGGAAACACCATATATTTT. The variable domain in full, with the rest retrieved from reference TRBV7-9 and TRBJ1-3, is DTGVSQNPRHKITKRGQNVTFRCDPISEHNRLYWYRQTLGQGPEFLTYFQNEAQLEKSRLLSDRFSAERPKGSFSTLEIQRTEQGDSAMYLCASTDSLDSGNTIYFGEGSWLTVV.

The genes are TRBV6-5 and TRBJ2-5; possibly TRBD2 for D (6 bases). CDR1 MNHEY and CDR2 SVGAGI come from the germline V gene. The V and J ends lost 0 bases and 1 base respectively, with 9 bases between them. The CDR3 is made up of 15 amino acids. CDR3 sequence (DNA): TGTGCCAGCAGTTACTCTACTAGCACCCAAGAGACCCAGTACTTC. This sequence encodes CASSYSTSTQETQYF.